These 20 T cell receptor beta chains originate from one sample sequenced in a study of shared clonotypes between healthy human individuals. Clones were read by immunoSEQ multiplex PCR, and TCRdb kept only the in-frame ones, dropping some. Found here are about 2 million clones, roughly 95% of them singletons; the top ten hold approximately 1%. It was CD45RO-negative cells, positively selected for CCR7, that made up naive CD8 cells, with terminally differentiated effector memory CD45RA+ cells excluded. Sequences were obtained from naive CD8+ T cells sorted from blood. The receptors stem from a man between 18 and 35 years old in good health.

The chain is built from TRBV5-6 and TRBJ2-3; 10 bases fit TRBD2. This CDR3 is built from 16 residues. Trimming cost V 2 bases and J 5 bases; bases outside gene matches: 8. Germline values: CDR1 SGHDT, CDR2 YYEEEE. The CDR3 DNA is TGTGCCAGCAGCTTCTTAACTAGCGGGAAAAAAGATACGCAGTATTTT. Encoded protein: CASSFLTSGKKDTQYF.

The chain uses TRBV11-3 and TRBJ1-5; no clear D. The germline V gene has CDR1 SGHNT and CDR2 YENEEA. The CDR3 has 17 amino acids. V gave up 2 bases and J gave up 0 bases, with 14 bases separating them. CDR3 region: CASSLPTGILSNQPQHF. CDR3 nucleotide sequence: TGTGCCAGCAGCTTACCCACGGGCATACTTAGCAATCAGCCCCAGCATTTT.

V gene TRBV6-5 combines with J gene TRBJ1-1, with TRBD1 as a possible D gene (6 bases). Trimming left V 5 bases short and J 5 bases short, with 18 bases between. Germline CDR1 is MNHEY and CDR2 is SVGAGI. The CDR3 is 15 amino acids. CDR3 DNA: TGTGCCAGCAGTCCTCAACAGGGCGTCCGGACTGAAGCTTTCTTT. It codes for CASSPQQGVRTEAFF.

The chain is built from TRBV19 and TRBJ1-2; no clear D gene. CDR3 length: 15 residues. Germline CDR1 LNHDA, CDR2 SQIVND (reference sequence). V was pared by 0 bases and J by 4 bases, with 12 bases between. The CDR3: CASSIDSLGVYGYTF. CDR3 in DNA: TGTGCCAGTAGTATAGACAGTCTCGGCGTCTATGGCTACACCTTC.

The genes are TRBV6-6 and TRBJ1-5; D ambiguous. This CDR3 is 13 amino acids long. Between the trimmed V and J ends, which lost 7 bases and 7 bases, there was a span of 14 bases. Per germline, CDR1 MNHNY and CDR2 SVGAGI (reference sequence). The CDR3, as DNA: TGTGCCAGCACCGAGGAGAGGGCCCAGCCCCAGCATTTT. It specifies CASTEERAQPQHF.

The chain has TRBV4-1 and TRBJ2-7, with 7 bases identical to TRBD2. In germline, CDR1 is MGHRA, CDR2 YSYEKL. V dropped 0 bases and J dropped 3; count of bases not matched to a gene: 5. The length of the CDR3 is 15 residues. The CDR3 coding sequence is TGCGCCAGCAGCCAAGACCCTAGCGGATTCTACGAGCAGTACTTC. It encodes CASSQDPSGFYEQYF.

The CDR3 nucleotides read TGTGCCAGCAGTTACTCGACCCTCGCGAACACTGAAGCTTTCTTT. This translates into CASSYSTLANTEAFF. The chain recombines TRBV6-5 with TRBJ1-1; no reliable D call. Germline V gene lookup returns CDR1 MNHEY and CDR2 SVGAGI. V shed 0 bases and J shed 1 base, with 9 bases lying between them. There are 15 residues in the CDR3.

The gene calls are TRBV19 and TRBJ1-1; D gene ambiguous. The germline gives CDR1 LNHDA, CDR2 SQIVND (reference sequence). This CDR3 comprises 14 residues. The V end was cut by 5 bases, the J end by 0 bases, with 10 bases between. The CDR3 is CASSRPSMNTEAFF. The DNA of the CDR3 is TGTGCCAGTAGTCGTCCCTCTATGAACACTGAAGCTTTCTTT.

The chain recombines TRBV28 with TRBJ1-1; no reliable D call. Per germline, CDR1 MDHEN and CDR2 SYDVKM. Deletions cut 4 bases from V and 0 bases from J, with 6 bases between. The CDR3 has 13 amino acids. The DNA of the CDR3 is TGTGCCAGCAGTTCCGCCCTGAACACTGAAGCTTTCTTT. Amino acids: CASSSALNTEAFF.

The chain carries TRBV5-4 and TRBJ2-7, with TRBD1 matching over 7 bases. J was trimmed by 0 bases and V by 4 bases; bases with no gene match: 10. CDR3 length: 16 residues. Germline CDR1 reads SGHNT; CDR2 reads YYREEE (reference sequence). The chain's CDR3 is CASSPQGERLSYEQYF. The CDR3 bases are TGTGCCAGCAGCCCCCAGGGGGAGCGCCTCTCCTACGAGCAGTACTTC.

J is TRBJ2-1 and V is TRBV30, with 7 bases that match TRBD1. CDR3 size: 15 residues. CDR1 is GTSNPN and CDR2 is SVGIG in the germline V gene (reference sequence). After removal of 4 bases from V and 7 bases from J, the junction contained 13 bases not matched to a gene. Here the CDR3 reads CAWKPAGGLRNEQFF. The DNA for the CDR3 is TGTGCCTGGAAACCCGCAGGGGGTCTCAGGAATGAGCAGTTCTTC.

The V call is TRBV7-9, the J call TRBJ1-2; D remains ambiguous. The CDR3 covers 15 residues. V lost 2 bases and J lost 1, with 11 bases in between. Germline values: CDR1 SEHNR, CDR2 FQNEAQ (reference sequence). The CDR3 loop is CASSLSSGLNYGYTF. The CDR3 nucleotides read TGTGCCAGCAGCTTATCCTCCGGACTTAACTATGGCTACACCTTC.

The V gene is TRBV27, the J gene TRBJ1-2; D is unclear. This CDR3 region has 14 residues. Germline V CDR1 and CDR2: MNHEY, SMNVEV (reference sequence). Deletions cut 6 bases from V and 4 bases from J, with 15 bases between. CDR3 bases: TGTGCCAGCAGCCCATCCCCGGTTGGCTATGGCTACACCTTC. It codes for CASSPSPVGYGYTF.

The chain carries TRBV4-1 and TRBJ2-7, with D uncertain. Per germline, CDR1 MGHRA and CDR2 YSYEKL. The germline V and J ends were trimmed by 4 bases and 7 bases, with 11 bases remaining between them. This CDR3 contains 12 residues. The CDR3 protein is CASSLTPDEQYF. For the CDR3, the DNA is TGCGCCAGCAGCCTCACCCCGGATGAGCAGTACTTC.

This clone occurred once. This chain uses TRBV11-2 with TRBJ2-1; no clear D. Germline V gene data show CDR1 as SGHAT and CDR2 as FQNNGV. This CDR3 region has 16 residues. V lost 1 base to trimming and J lost 0 bases, with 10 bases between them. The CDR3 spells CASSLGALSSYNEQFF. CDR3 bases: TGTGCCAGCAGCTTAGGGGCGCTGAGCTCCTACAATGAGCAGTTCTTC.

The chain joins TRBV6-1 to TRBJ1-2, with D tentatively TRBD1 (6 bases). CDR3 length equals 16 residues. Trimming cost V 1 base and J 5 bases, with 17 bases left between them. The germline CDR1 and CDR2 sequences are MNHNS and SASEGT. CDR3: CASSEDPPGERYGYTF. CDR3 bases: TGTGCCAGCAGTGAAGATCCCCCAGGGGAGCGTTATGGCTACACCTTC.

This chain connects TRBV28 to TRBJ1-3; D unclear. The CDR3 has 13 amino acids. Deletions cut 6 bases from V and 0 bases from J, with 6 bases between. Germline V gives CDR1 MDHEN, CDR2 SYDVKM. CDR3: CASRSVSGNTIYF. DNA for the CDR3: TGTGCCAGCAGATCAGTCTCTGGAAACACCATATATTTT. The variable domain in full, completed from reference TRBV28 and TRBJ1-3, reads DVKVTQSSRYLVKRTGEKVFLECVQDMDHENMFWYRQDPGLGLRLIYFSYDVKMKEKGDIPEGYSVSREKKERFSLILESASTNQTSMYLCASRSVSGNTIYFGEGSWLTVV.

As for this clone: Additional DNA sequences in this sample encode the identical CDR3. V is TRBV5-6 and J is TRBJ1-5; unclear D gene. The CDR3 totals 13 residues. CDR1 SGHDT and CDR2 YYEEEE come from the germline V gene. V was pared by 0 bases and J by 4 bases, with 5 bases between. CDR3 region: CASSLDGNQPQHF. The CDR3 nucleotides read TGTGCCAGCAGCTTGGACGGGAATCAGCCCCAGCATTTT.

This chain links TRBV6-1 with TRBJ2-1; possible D gene TRBD2, 6 bases. There are 14 residues in the CDR3. Per the germline V gene, CDR1 is MNHNS and CDR2 is SASEGT. V gave up 6 bases and J gave up 8 bases, with 17 bases separating them. Written as DNA, the CDR3 is TGTGCCAGCAGCGCCTGGACTATGGCGGATGAGCAGTTCTTC. Translated, it gives CASSAWTMADEQFF.

Only one count was recorded for this clone. This sample also contains other DNA sequences that code for the same CDR3. The chain links TRBV9 to TRBJ2-3, with TRBD2 matching over 9 bases. Germline V gene data show CDR1 as SGDLS and CDR2 as YYNGEE. Trimming cost V 3 bases and J 2 bases; bases outside gene matches: 4. The CDR3 loop spans 15 amino acids. CDR3 in amino acids: CASSETSGYTDTQYF. Written as DNA, the CDR3 is TGTGCCAGCAGCGAGACTAGCGGCTACACAGATACGCAGTATTTT.